These 14 T cell receptor beta chains share one sample of origin, sequenced in a study of CD8+ T cells in alopecia areata. Extraction of RNA preceded its reverse transcription into cDNA, which served as the sequencing template. TCRdb's table, derived via immunoSEQ multiplex PCR, lists solely in-frame clones and lacks some. The sample lists tens of thousands of clones; roughly 45% were seen once. The sequenced sample consisted of NKG2D-low CD8+ T cells sorted from blood. Source of these receptors: a human donor with alopecia areata.

V and J are TRBV7-3 and TRBJ1-1, with 7 bases fitting TRBD1. Germline CDR1 is SGHTA and CDR2 is FQGTGA. V lost 0 bases to trimming and J lost 5 bases; unmatched junction nucleotides: 6. This CDR3 contains 15 residues. The CDR3 loop reads CASSLTNRGGTEAFF. CDR3 DNA: TGTGCCAGCAGCTTAACGAACAGGGGTGGTACTGAAGCTTTCTTT.

This clone turned up a few times. The rearrangement uses TRBV29-1 and TRBJ2-5, with 12 bases aligning to TRBD2. Trimming at V came to 4 bases and at J to 5 bases, leaving 11 bases not matched to a gene. CDR1 SQVTM and CDR2 ANQGSEA come from the germline V gene. The CDR3 is 16 amino acids. The CDR3 coding sequence is TGCAGCGTTGTATGGCTAGCGGGAGGGCCCTGGGAGACCCAGTACTTC. It specifies CSVVWLAGGPWETQYF. Using reference TRBV29-1 and TRBJ2-5 for the parts outside the CDR3, the full variable domain is SAVISQKPSRDICQRGTSLTIQCQVDSQVTMMFWYRQQPGQSLTLIATANQGSEATYESGFVIDKFPISRPNLTFSTLTVSNMSPEDSSIYLCSVVWLAGGPWETQYFGPGTRLLVL.

This clone has just a few counts. This sequence joins TRBV27 and TRBJ2-7; 9 bases line up with TRBD1. J gave up 0 bases and V 5 bases, and 8 bases lay outside the gene matches. This CDR3 is 16 amino acids long. CDR1 and CDR2 (germline): MNHEY, SMNVEV (reference sequence). CDR3 region: CASSETGGSYSYEQYF. The CDR3 DNA is TGTGCCAGCAGTGAAACAGGGGGCTCTTACTCCTACGAGCAGTACTTC.

This rearrangement joins TRBV30 to TRBJ1-4; no firm D call. Germline CDR1 and CDR2: GTSNPN and SVGIG (reference sequence). The CDR3 is made up of 13 amino acids. Trimming shortened V by 8 bases and J by 6 bases, and 16 bases separated the two germline ends. The CDR3 DNA reads TGTGCCGGCTTAAGGGTGGCGGATGAAAAACTGTTTTTT. It encodes CAGLRVADEKLFF.

Notes on this clone: Distinct nucleotide sequences in the sample also encode this CDR3. The chain joins TRBV29-1 to TRBJ1-1; no reliable D call. V lost 3 bases, J lost 1 base, and 12 bases lay in between. The CDR3 spans 14 residues. From germline, CDR1 is SQVTM and CDR2 ANQGSEA. CDR3 in amino acids: CSVEGGLGNTEAFF. CDR3 DNA: TGCAGCGTTGAGGGTGGGCTCGGGAACACTGAAGCTTTCTTT.

This rearrangement joins TRBV23-1 to TRBJ2-7; a possible D gene is TRBD1 (6 bases). TRBV23-1 is designated an ORF whose function remains uncertain. This CDR3 region has 13 residues. The V end lost 0 bases, the J end lost 7 bases, and 10 bases lay between the germline ends. In DNA form, the CDR3 reads TGCGCCAGCAGTCAATCGGCCAGGGGAGAGCAGTACTTC. It encodes CASSQSARGEQYF.

This clone was detected only a few times. The chain recombines TRBV4-1 with TRBJ2-7; 9 nucleotides match TRBD1. V gave up 4 bases and J gave up 3 bases; unmatched junction bases: 1. CDR3 length: 13 amino acids. Germline assignment: CDR1 MGHRA and CDR2 YSYEKL. CDR3 bases: TGCGCCAGCAGCCTGGACAGGGGCTACGAGCAGTACTTC. Translating gives CASSLDRGYEQYF.

This clone was seen a handful of times. The J gene is TRBJ2-1, the V gene TRBV29-1; no reliable D call. Trimming shortened V by 0 bases and J by 8 bases, and 17 bases separated the two germline ends. This CDR3 spans 15 amino acids. Germline assignment: CDR1 SQVTM and CDR2 ANQGSEA. This CDR3 reads CSVEELGRIQDEQFF. CDR3 DNA: TGCAGCGTTGAAGAGTTGGGTCGAATCCAGGATGAGCAGTTCTTC.

The CDR3 nucleotides are TGCGCCAGCAGTCCGGGGTCCTCCTACGAGCAGTACTTC. Encoded protein: CASSPGSSYEQYF. This rearrangement joins TRBV10-2 to TRBJ2-7, with a tentative D call TRBD2 (5 bases). This CDR3 is built from 13 residues. Germline-derived CDR1 and CDR2 are WSHSY and SAAADI. The V end was cut by 5 bases, the J end by 0 bases, with 8 bases between.

The chain couples TRBV30 to TRBJ1-1, with D tentatively TRBD1 (6 bases). Germline-derived CDR1 and CDR2 are GTSNPN and SVGIG (reference sequence). V gave up 3 bases and J gave up 1 base, with 6 bases separating them. This CDR3 is built from 12 residues. CDR3 region: CAWRGGNTEAFF. The CDR3 nucleotides read TGTGCCTGGAGAGGGGGGAACACTGAAGCTTTCTTT. Full variable domain (rest looked up from reference TRBV30 and TRBJ1-1): SQTIHQWPATLVQPVGSPLSLECTVEGTSNPNLYWYRQAAGRGLQLLFYSVGIGQISSEVPQNLSASRPQDRQFILSSKKLLLSDSGFYLCAWRGGNTEAFFGQGTRLTVV.

The V gene is TRBV28, the J gene TRBJ1-5; D remains ambiguous. The CDR3 spans 13 residues. Germline assignment: CDR1 MDHEN and CDR2 SYDVKM. V was clipped by 6 bases and J by 6 bases, with 12 bases between them. CDR3 protein: CASRPGLGQPQHF. The CDR3 region has the DNA TGTGCCAGCAGGCCCGGGCTGGGTCAGCCCCAGCATTTT.

This clone turned up a few times. The V gene is TRBV5-1, the J gene TRBJ2-5; TRBD1 is a possible D gene (6 bases). The CDR3 is 18 amino acids. Trimming took 3 bases from V and 5 from J, leaving 26 bases between them. The V gene's germline CDR1 is SGHRS and CDR2 YFSETQ. CDR3 protein: CASSSYRVEAAMRETQYF. The CDR3 coding sequence is TGCGCCAGCAGCTCATACAGGGTCGAGGCGGCGATGAGGGAGACCCAGTACTTC.

This clone was seen more than once but under ten times. This rearrangement joins TRBV29-1 to TRBJ2-7; unclear D gene. The length of the CDR3 is 11 residues. Per the germline V gene, CDR1 is SQVTM and CDR2 is ANQGSEA. V was clipped by 7 bases and J by 3 bases, with 10 bases between them. CDR3 nucleotide sequence: TGCAGCGCCCTAATTGTCTACGAGCAGTACTTC. Translated: CSALIVYEQYF.

This chain links TRBV7-9 with TRBJ1-2; perhaps TRBD1 as D (6 bases). The CDR3 consists of 15 residues. In germline, CDR1 is SEHNR, CDR2 FQNEAQ (reference sequence). Trimming stripped 5 bases from V and 6 bases from J, with 19 bases between. The CDR3 is CASSPRGSGEDGYTF. Written as DNA, the CDR3 is TGTGCCAGCAGCCCCCGCGGTTCAGGGGAGGATGGCTACACCTTC.